Following are 26 T cell receptor beta chains from one sample sequenced in a study of blood T cell repertoires in COVID-19. Clones were read by immunoSEQ multiplex PCR, and TCRdb kept only the in-frame ones, dropping some. The sample carries roughly 280,000 clones, 84% recorded once. Source material: peripheral blood. These receptors were taken from a man aged 55 to 70 with acute or convalescent COVID-19.

This clone appeared once. The chain recombines TRBV5-6 with TRBJ2-7, with D perhaps matching TRBD1 (5 bases). V was shortened by 2 bases and J by 0 bases, with 12 bases between the two germline ends. CDR3 length: 15 amino acids. Germline-derived CDR1 and CDR2 are SGHDT and YYEEEE. The CDR3 is CASSFLTGSSYEQYF. Written as DNA, the CDR3 is TGTGCCAGCAGCTTTCTTACAGGTAGCTCCTACGAGCAGTACTTC. The full variable domain, completed using reference TRBV5-6 and TRBJ2-7, is DAGVTQSPTHLIKTRGQQVTLRCSPKSGHDTVSWYQQALGQGPQFIFQYYEEEERQRGNFPDRFSGHQFPNYSSELNVNALLLGDSALYLCASSFLTGSSYEQYFGPGTRLTVT.

This clone came up once. This sequence joins TRBV18 and TRBJ1-2; no reliable D call. The CDR3 is 14 amino acids. CDR1 KGHSH and CDR2 LQKENI come from the germline V gene. The V and J ends lost 2 bases and 8 bases respectively, with 15 bases between them. Here the CDR3 reads CASSPDDTERGYTF. The CDR3 region has the DNA TGTGCCAGCTCACCAGATGACACGGAGCGGGGCTACACCTTC.

CDR3 residues: CASSDLTGGEAFF. CDR3 coding DNA: TGTGCCAGCAGTGACTTGACCGGGGGTGAAGCTTTCTTT. V gene TRBV6-4 combines with J gene TRBJ1-1, with a tentative D call TRBD1 (5 bases). The CDR3 has 13 residues. Germline CDR1 is MRHNA and CDR2 is SNTAGT. The V end lost 1 base, the J end lost 7 bases, and 10 bases lay between the germline ends.

CDR3 sequence: CASSNLNRQAPGYTF. The CDR3 nucleotides read TGTGCCAGTAGCAACCTAAACCGACAGGCTCCAGGCTACACCTTC. The gene calls are TRBV19 and TRBJ1-2; a weak D match, TRBD1 (6 bases). From germline, CDR1 is LNHDA and CDR2 SQIVND (reference sequence). The CDR3 spans 15 residues. Deletions cut 6 bases from V and 8 bases from J, with 22 bases between.

This rearrangement joins TRBV20-1 to TRBJ2-3; tentatively, D is TRBD1 (6 bases). The CDR3 has 15 residues. CDR1 and CDR2 (germline): DFQATT, SNEGSKA (reference sequence). Trimming took 3 bases from V and 5 from J, leaving 18 bases between them. DNA for the CDR3: TGCAGTGCTAGTCCTGGGGGCACGGTGTTAGATACGCAGTATTTT. Translated, it gives CSASPGGTVLDTQYF.

V is TRBV19 and J is TRBJ2-5, with 7 bases that match TRBD2. CDR1 and CDR2 from the germline V gene are LNHDA and SQIVND (reference sequence). Trimming took 7 bases from V and 3 from J; bases not matched to a gene: 5. The CDR3 loop spans 13 amino acids. Written as DNA, the CDR3 is TGTGCCAGTACCGACCGGGGGGAAGAGACCCAGTACTTC. Translation: CASTDRGEETQYF.

The chain joins TRBV28 to TRBJ1-1, with D uncertain. Trimming pared 2 bases from V and 10 bases from J, leaving 14 bases between. CDR1 MDHEN and CDR2 SYDVKM come from the germline V gene. This CDR3 is 13 amino acids long. The CDR3 DNA sequence: TGTGCCAGCAGTTTACAGGTGGAATGGGCAGCTTTCTTT. As protein: CASSLQVEWAAFF.

The DNA of the CDR3 is TGTGCCAGCAGCGCCCAGGGACAGCACTACAATGAGCAGTTCTTC. It codes for CASSAQGQHYNEQFF. The V gene is TRBV9, the J gene TRBJ2-1; 7 bases agree with TRBD1. Unmatched junction bases numbered 6, after V lost 3 bases and J lost 3 bases. CDR3 length: 15 amino acids. Germline-derived CDR1 and CDR2 are SGDLS and YYNGEE.

The V and J genes are TRBV6-2 or TRBV6-3 and TRBJ1-5, with D unclear. V was clipped by 2 bases and J by 10 bases, with 15 bases between them. Germline lookup yields CDR1 MNHEY and CDR2 SVGEGT. There are 14 residues in the CDR3. This CDR3 reads CASSYAPPDNPQHF. The DNA of the CDR3 is TGTGCCAGCAGTTACGCCCCTCCTGACAATCCCCAGCATTTT.

The chain is built from TRBV7-2 and TRBJ2-7, with TRBD1 matching 10 bases. The V and J ends lost 5 bases and 2 bases, in that order; junction bases with no gene match: 6. Germline V gives CDR1 SGHTA, CDR2 FQGNSA. The CDR3 covers 15 residues. The CDR3 protein is CASSLDRGSTYEQYF. The CDR3 region has the DNA TGTGCCAGCAGCCTGGACAGGGGGTCAACCTACGAGCAGTACTTC. Full variable domain (rest looked up from reference TRBV7-2 and TRBJ2-7): GAGVSQSPSNKVTEKGKDVELRCDPISGHTALYWYRQSLGQGLEFLIYFQGNSAPDKSGLPSDRFSAERTGGSVSTLTIQRTQQEDSAVYLCASSLDRGSTYEQYFGPGTRLTVT.

The chain carries TRBV2 and TRBJ2-3; 11 nucleotides agree with TRBD2. Germline V gives CDR1 SNHLY, CDR2 FYNNEI. The CDR3 is 22 amino acids. V lost 3 bases to trimming and J lost 3 bases; unmatched junction nucleotides: 23. The DNA of the CDR3 is TGTGCCAGCAGTGAGTCGAGGGGTGGAGCGTCTAGCGGGGGGCCCGGGACAGATACGCAGTATTTT. This codes for CASSESRGGASSGGPGTDTQYF.

This chain connects TRBV5-1 to TRBJ2-3, with 7 bases that match TRBD1. The J segment lost 5 bases and the V segment lost 1 base, leaving 7 bases of the junction unmatched. The CDR3 length is 15 residues. CDR1 is SGHRS, CDR2 YFSETQ, per germline. Here the CDR3 DNA reads TGCGCCAGCAGCTTGACCAACGGGGACAGAGATACGCAGTATTTT. This sequence encodes CASSLTNGDRDTQYF.

V is TRBV5-6 and J is TRBJ2-7; possibly TRBD2 for D (6 bases). The V gene's germline CDR1 is SGHDT and CDR2 YYEEEE. V was trimmed by 2 bases and J by 1 base, leaving 10 bases between them. The CDR3 extends over 14 amino acids. CDR3 sequence: CASSFGAGSYEQYF. DNA of the CDR3: TGTGCCAGCAGCTTCGGGGCGGGGTCCTACGAGCAGTACTTC.

This chain uses TRBV25-1 with TRBJ1-1; D is ambiguous. V was pared by 0 bases and J by 1 base, with 12 bases between. CDR1 and CDR2 (germline): MGHDK, SYGVNS. CDR3 length: 16 residues. CDR3 protein: CASSEYGITRNTEAFF. The CDR3 bases are TGTGCCAGCAGTGAATACGGGATTACACGGAACACTGAAGCTTTCTTT.

The chain recombines TRBV2 with TRBJ2-3, with a possible D match to TRBD2 (6 bases). Germline-derived CDR1 and CDR2 are SNHLY and FYNNEI. The CDR3 length is 14 residues. The ends were cut back, 6 bases at V and 0 bases at J, with 10 bases in the middle. The CDR3 DNA reads TGTGCCAGCAGCGATGGGACTAGCACAGATACGCAGTATTTT. Encoded protein: CASSDGTSTDTQYF. The variable domain in full, with the rest retrieved from reference TRBV2 and TRBJ2-3, is EPEVTQTPSHQVTQMGQEVILRCVPISNHLYFYWYRQILGQKVEFLVSFYNNEISEKSEIFDDQFSVERPDGSNFTLKIRSTKLEDSAMYFCASSDGTSTDTQYFGPGTRLTVL.

The V and J genes are TRBV25-1 and TRBJ2-7; 8 positions match TRBD1. Germline assignment: CDR1 MGHDK and CDR2 SYGVNS. The CDR3 extends over 14 amino acids. The V and J ends lost 6 bases and 4 bases, in that order; junction bases with no gene match: 8. CDR3 residues: CASSWDRRGYEQYF. For the CDR3, the DNA is TGTGCCAGCAGCTGGGACAGGAGGGGTTACGAGCAGTACTTC.

The rearrangement joins TRBV4-1 to TRBJ2-5, with 8 bases lining up with TRBD1. The germline V gene has CDR1 MGHRA and CDR2 YSYEKL. This CDR3 is built from 13 residues. V trimming: 0 bases; J trimming: 10 bases; junction bases outside the gene matches: 4. DNA for the CDR3: TGCGCCAGCAGCCAAGACTTTGGACAGGGCCAGTACTTC. Its protein product is CASSQDFGQGQYF.

The CDR3 sequence: CASSPLGQGPSSGNTIYF. The CDR3 nucleotides read TGTGCCAGCTCACCATTGGGACAGGGCCCTAGCTCTGGAAACACCATATATTTT. The genes are TRBV18 and TRBJ1-3, with 9 bases matching TRBD1. Trimming at V came to 2 bases and at J to 0 bases, leaving 8 bases not matched to a gene. This CDR3 is 18 amino acids long. Germline-derived CDR1 and CDR2 are KGHSH and LQKENI.

The table lists this clone with a count of one. J is TRBJ1-4 and V is TRBV4-1, with D possibly TRBD1 on 6 matching bases. V was cut by 0 bases and J by 5 bases, with 16 bases left in between. CDR3 size: 17 residues. Germline V gives CDR1 MGHRA, CDR2 YSYEKL. The CDR3 DNA reads TGCGCCAGCAGCCAAGAGAGGGGAACAGGGACCAATGAAAAACTGTTTTTT. Residues: CASSQERGTGTNEKLFF.

The rearrangement joins TRBV7-6 to TRBJ2-3; TRBD2 matches 12 bases. The CDR3 loop spans 17 amino acids. J lost 8 bases, V lost 1 base, and 10 bases had no gene match. The germline CDR1 and CDR2 sequences are SGHVS and FNYEAQ. The CDR3 sequence: CASSLVASGRAEGTQYF. In DNA form, the CDR3 reads TGTGCCAGCAGCTTAGTGGCTAGCGGGAGGGCCGAGGGTACGCAGTATTTT.

Only one count was recorded for this clone. The chain employs TRBV6-5 and TRBJ2-7; no clear D gene. The CDR3 runs to 13 residues. The germline gives CDR1 MNHEY, CDR2 SVGAGI. Trimming pared 4 bases from V and 3 bases from J, leaving 10 bases between. CDR3 in amino acids: CASSSTENYEQYF. Here the CDR3 DNA reads TGTGCCAGCAGTTCTACGGAGAACTACGAGCAGTACTTC.

The DNA of the CDR3 is TGTGCCAGCAGCCAAGTTGCGGGTGACACTGAAGCTTTCTTT. Its protein product is CASSQVAGDTEAFF. The chain uses TRBV3-1 (or the pseudogene TRBV3-2) and TRBJ1-1; D remains unclear. V was clipped by 1 base and J by 3 bases, with 9 bases between them. The CDR3 loop spans 14 amino acids. CDR1 is LGHDT, CDR2 YNNKEL, per germline (reference sequence).

The chain combines TRBV27 with TRBJ2-3; a possible D gene is TRBD2 (5 bases). Trimming pared 0 bases from V and 5 bases from J, leaving 12 bases between. Germline V lookup: CDR1 MNHEY, CDR2 SMNVEV (reference sequence). The CDR3 covers 15 residues. CDR3 protein: CASSLSALAKDTQYF. DNA of the CDR3: TGTGCCAGCAGTTTATCGGCCCTAGCTAAAGATACGCAGTATTTT.

The CDR3 is CASRLYPGQGPRNTIYF. The DNA of the CDR3 is TGTGCCAGCAGACTGTATCCGGGACAGGGGCCCCGAAACACCATATATTTT. J is TRBJ1-3 and V is TRBV28; 10 bases line up with TRBD1. Per germline, CDR1 MDHEN and CDR2 SYDVKM. V gave up 6 bases and J gave up 5 bases; unmatched junction bases: 13. The CDR3 length is 17 residues.

This clone was recorded once. The chain joins TRBV6-4 to TRBJ2-2; weak D call: TRBD1 (6 bases). The CDR3 sequence is 14 residues long. Germline V lookup: CDR1 MRHNA, CDR2 SNTAGT. Trimming pared 3 bases from V and 6 bases from J, leaving 11 bases between. The CDR3 loop is CASSETGEAGELFF. The CDR3, as DNA: TGTGCCAGCAGTGAGACAGGCGAGGCCGGGGAGCTGTTTTTT.

The gene calls are TRBV6-2 or TRBV6-3 and TRBJ1-2; a possible D gene is TRBD1 (6 bases). The germline V gene encodes CDR1 MNHEY and CDR2 SVGEGT. V was cut by 5 bases and J by 0 bases, with 16 bases left in between. This CDR3 comprises 16 residues. The CDR3 DNA follows: TGTGCCAGCAGTACTTTGACAGGAGGAGCTAACTATGGCTACACCTTC. Residues: CASSTLTGGANYGYTF.